Listed here is a single T cell receptor beta chain. Antigen specificity is unknown. The record originates from a study of identical twins. Study results and caveats: Conclusions leaned on cross-sectional statistical analysis and did not track the same donors over time. Invariant MAIT and iNKT cells may have partly biased zero-insertion analyses.

MiXCR, applied by TCRdb to the 5' RACE reads, yields one record per CDR3 protein. Among about 810,000 distinct CDR3 sequences, approximately 13% were seen once, and the ten largest hold roughly 1.6%. CDR3 length equals 19 residues. Germline CDR1 is SGHRS and CDR2 is YFSETQ. Trimming took off 5 bases at V and 4 bases at J, with 28 bases between the two ends. These records were also assigned to another study, of yellow fever vaccine responses in identical twins. That work states: It has been reported that, in twins, the vaccine T cell response seemed partly convergent and partly personalized.

The clonotype comes from a woman between 18 and 29 years old in good health. What was sequenced was PBMCs. The chain employs TRBV5-1 and TRBJ2-1; TRBD1 might be the D (6 bases). CDR3 protein: CASRLGASQRYSIYNEQFF. The CDR3 bases are TGCGCCAGCAGGCTGGGGGCCAGCCAACGGTACTCTATATACAATGAGCAGTTCTTC.